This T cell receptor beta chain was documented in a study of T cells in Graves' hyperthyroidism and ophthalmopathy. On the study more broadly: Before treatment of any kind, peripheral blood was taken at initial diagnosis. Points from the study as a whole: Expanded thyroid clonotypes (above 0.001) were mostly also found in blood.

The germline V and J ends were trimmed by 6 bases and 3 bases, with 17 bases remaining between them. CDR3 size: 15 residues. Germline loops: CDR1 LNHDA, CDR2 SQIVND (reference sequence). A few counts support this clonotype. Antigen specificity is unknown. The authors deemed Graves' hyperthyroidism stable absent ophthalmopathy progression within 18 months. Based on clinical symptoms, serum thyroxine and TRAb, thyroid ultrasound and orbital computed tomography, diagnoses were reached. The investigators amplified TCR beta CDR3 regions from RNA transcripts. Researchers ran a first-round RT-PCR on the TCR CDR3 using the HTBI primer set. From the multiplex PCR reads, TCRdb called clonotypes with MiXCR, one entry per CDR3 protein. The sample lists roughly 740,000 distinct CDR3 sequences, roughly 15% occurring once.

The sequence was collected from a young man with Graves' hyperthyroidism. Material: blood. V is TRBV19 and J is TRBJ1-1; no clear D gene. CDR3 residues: CASSDEPRIHTEAFF. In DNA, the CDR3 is TGTGCCAGTAGCGACGAACCCAGGATCCACACTGAAGCTTTCTTT.